This passage covers 28 T cell receptor beta chains from one sample sequenced in a study of blood T cell repertoires in COVID-19. The table came from immunoSEQ multiplex PCR; TCRdb's copy has only in-frame clones and leaves some out. The sample comprises some 200,000 clones, approximately 89% of which are singletons, and about 0.77% rests with the top ten. Sequencing was carried out using PBMCs or T cells enriched from blood (not recorded which). These receptors were collected from a young woman who had recovered from COVID-19.

The chain uses TRBV18 and TRBJ1-5, with 7 positions matching TRBD1. The length of the CDR3 is 17 residues. J lost 4 bases, V lost 6 bases, and 15 bases had no gene match. Germline lookup yields CDR1 KGHSH and CDR2 LQKENI. The CDR3 protein is CASSLTPPQGGNQPQHF. The CDR3 nucleotides read TGTGCCAGCTCTCTGACCCCCCCGCAGGGGGGTAATCAGCCCCAGCATTTT.

The CDR3 DNA reads as TGTGCCAGCAGTTTACTTTTAAAAGGGACGGGAGGACACGAGCAGTACTTC. Translating it yields CASSLLLKGTGGHEQYF. V usage is TRBV27 and J usage is TRBJ2-7; TRBD2 matches 7 bases. This CDR3 comprises 17 residues. CDR1 and CDR2 from the germline V gene are MNHEY and SMNVEV (reference sequence). Trimming took 2 bases from V and 5 from J; bases not matched to a gene: 15.

J is TRBJ2-7 and V is TRBV18; maybe TRBD2 (6 bases). CDR3 size: 14 residues. Trimming removed 6 bases from V and 2 bases from J, with 14 bases in between. Per the germline V gene, CDR1 is KGHSH and CDR2 is LQKENI. The CDR3 bases are TGTGCCAGCTCGTCGACGGGGGTTGCCTACGAGCAGTACTTC. It translates to CASSSTGVAYEQYF.

The genes are TRBV6-5 and TRBJ1-6; D remains unclear. Germline V gene lookup returns CDR1 MNHEY and CDR2 SVGAGI. The CDR3 extends over 12 amino acids. Trimming shortened V by 6 bases and J by 7 bases, and 7 bases separated the two germline ends. The CDR3 DNA reads as TGTGCCAGCAGCACCGGGAATTCACCCCTCCACTTT. Translation gives CASSTGNSPLHF.

The V gene is TRBV5-1, the J gene TRBJ2-6, with 8 bases identical to TRBD2. This CDR3 is 20 amino acids long. The J segment lost 0 bases and the V segment lost 4 bases, leaving 15 bases of the junction unmatched. In germline, CDR1 is SGHRS, CDR2 YFSETQ. Here the CDR3 DNA reads TGCGCCAGCAGCCCCGCCTCGGTACTAGCGGCTCTCTCTGGGGCCAACGTCCTGACTTTC. This gives the protein CASSPASVLAALSGANVLTF.

The chain uses TRBV7-9 and TRBJ2-5; no definite D call. Trimming cost V 2 bases and J 0 bases, with 7 bases left between them. CDR1 is SEHNR and CDR2 is FQNEAQ in the germline V gene (reference sequence). CDR3 length equals 14 residues. The CDR3 spells CASSLTRDQETQYF. The DNA for the CDR3 is TGTGCCAGCAGCTTAACGCGAGACCAAGAGACCCAGTACTTC.

The CDR3 sequence: CASSDRLAGNNEQFF. In nucleotides, the CDR3 is TGTGCCAGCAGTGACCGACTAGCGGGAAACAATGAGCAGTTCTTC. The rearrangement links TRBV6-4 to TRBJ2-1; 11 nucleotides align to TRBD2. V lost 2 bases, J lost 5 bases, and 2 bases stayed unmatched. The CDR3 extends over 15 amino acids. The germline V gene has CDR1 MRHNA and CDR2 SNTAGT.

This clone came up once. The chain uses TRBV7-9 and TRBJ2-1; TRBD2 is a possible D gene (6 bases). V was clipped by 5 bases and J by 0 bases, with 14 bases between them. Germline V lookup: CDR1 SEHNR, CDR2 FQNEAQ (reference sequence). This CDR3 spans 16 amino acids. The CDR3 nucleotides are TGTGCCAGCAGCCCCACCGGGACTTACTCCTACAATGAGCAGTTCTTC. Protein: CASSPTGTYSYNEQFF.

The gene calls are TRBV4-3 and TRBJ1-1; D is unresolved. The V end was cut by 1 base, the J end by 1 base, with 7 bases between. CDR1 LGHNA and CDR2 YSLEER come from the germline V gene. This CDR3 region has 14 residues. For the CDR3, the DNA is TGCGCCAGCAGCCAAGGGCTCCAGAACACTGAAGCTTTCTTT. The encoded protein is CASSQGLQNTEAFF.

The chain has TRBV18 and TRBJ2-1, with 7 bases that match TRBD2. Looked up from germline, CDR1 is KGHSH and CDR2 is LQKENI. The CDR3 spans 14 residues. J lost 9 bases, V lost 3 bases, and 8 bases had no gene match. CDR3 sequence (DNA): TGTGCCAGCTCACCCAGCGGGATAAGTGGTGAGCAGTTCTTC. It codes for CASSPSGISGEQFF.

The gene calls are TRBV5-1 and TRBJ1-1; TRBD1 agrees at 8 bases. Trimming at V came to 4 bases and at J to 1 base, leaving 6 bases not matched to a gene. Germline CDR1 is SGHRS and CDR2 is YFSETQ. The CDR3 loop spans 15 amino acids. The CDR3, as DNA: TGCGCCAGCAGCCAAGCCGGGACAGGGAACACTGAAGCTTTCTTT. Residues: CASSQAGTGNTEAFF.

The chain carries TRBV5-1 and TRBJ2-3, with D tentatively TRBD2 (6 bases). The CDR3 loop spans 15 amino acids. Germline CDR1 is SGHRS and CDR2 is YFSETQ. V was clipped by 2 bases and J by 6 bases, with 16 bases between them. The CDR3 bases are TGCGCCAGCAGCTTAGGCGGGACCGGAGCCGATACGCAGTATTTT. Translation gives CASSLGGTGADTQYF.

This chain connects TRBV29-1 to TRBJ2-1, with D possibly matching TRBD2 (6 bases). The CDR3 sequence is 14 residues long. Trimming cost V 7 bases and J 2 bases, with 15 bases left between them. Germline V gene data show CDR1 as SQVTM and CDR2 as ANQGSEA. This CDR3 reads CSAPLAGTYNEQFF. CDR3 nucleotides: TGCAGCGCCCCACTAGCTGGGACCTACAATGAGCAGTTCTTC.

The chain carries TRBV28 and TRBJ2-1; TRBD2 aligns across 9 bases. CDR1 is MDHEN and CDR2 is SYDVKM in the germline V gene. The CDR3 has 16 residues. V shed 5 bases and J 3 bases; nucleotides not matched to a gene: 8. CDR3 nucleotide sequence: TGTGCCAGCAGTGACTTAGCGGGAGACGGCTACAATGAGCAGTTCTTC. Protein: CASSDLAGDGYNEQFF.

The rearrangement links TRBV23-1 to TRBJ2-7; TRBD1 is a possible D gene (5 bases). TRBV23-1 has ORF status, its function being uncertain. This CDR3 is 17 amino acids long. Trimming cost V 3 bases and J 2 bases, with 20 bases left between them. The CDR3 region has the DNA TGCGCCAGCAGTCATCACGTAAGATGGAACAGGACCTACGAGCAGTACTTC. Translated, it gives CASSHHVRWNRTYEQYF.

With regard to this clone: The sample holds other DNA sequences that translate to the same CDR3. This sequence joins TRBV5-1 and TRBJ1-5, with D tentatively TRBD1 (6 bases). The V gene's germline CDR1 is SGHRS and CDR2 YFSETQ. V was pared by 4 bases and J by 3 bases, with 11 bases between. The CDR3 is 14 residues long. CDR3: CASSRGGANQPQHF. The CDR3 DNA reads as TGCGCCAGCAGCCGAGGGGGGGCCAATCAGCCCCAGCATTTT.

This sequence joins TRBV2 and TRBJ2-7; a possible D gene is TRBD2 (5 bases). Germline CDR1 is SNHLY and CDR2 is FYNNEI. The V and J ends lost 11 bases and 4 bases respectively, with 18 bases between them. The CDR3 is made up of 13 amino acids. CDR3 residues: CAGKADDRYEQYF. The CDR3 nucleotides are TGTGCCGGTAAAGCGGACGACCGTTACGAGCAGTACTTC. The full variable domain, in which reference TRBV2 and TRBJ2-7 provide the parts outside the CDR3, is EPEVTQTPSHQVTQMGQEVILRCVPISNHLYFYWYRQILGQKVEFLVSFYNNEISEKSEIFDDQFSVERPDGSNFTLKIRSTKLEDSAMYFCAGKADDRYEQYFGPGTRLTVT.

The V gene is TRBV5-1, the J gene TRBJ2-7; TRBD2 aligns across 13 bases. Germline loops: CDR1 SGHRS, CDR2 YFSETQ. The CDR3 runs to 16 residues. V was pared by 1 base and J by 9 bases, with 10 bases of the junction left unmatched. CDR3 region: CASSLLDGTSGIRQYF. In DNA form, the CDR3 reads TGCGCCAGCAGCTTGTTAGATGGGACTAGCGGGATCAGGCAGTACTTC. Variable domain in full (rest from reference TRBV5-1 and TRBJ2-7): KAGVTQTPRYLIKTRGQQVTLSCSPISGHRSVSWYQQTPGQGLQFLFEYFSETQRNKGNFPGRFSGRQFSNSRSEMNVSTLELGDSALYLCASSLLDGTSGIRQYFGPGTRLTVT.

J is TRBJ2-1 and V is TRBV28; TRBD2 matches at 12 bases. V lost 4 bases to trimming and J lost 6 bases; unmatched junction nucleotides: 22. Per the germline V gene, CDR1 is MDHEN and CDR2 is SYDVKM. This CDR3 region has 21 residues. CDR3 amino acids: CASSSQPGPRRLAGVRNEQFF. The CDR3 nucleotides read TGTGCCAGCAGTTCCCAGCCGGGACCTCGAAGACTAGCGGGAGTGCGCAATGAGCAGTTCTTC.

The chain employs TRBV11-2 and TRBJ2-7; 7 bases fit TRBD1. The CDR3 is 13 amino acids. From germline, CDR1 is SGHAT and CDR2 FQNNGV. Trimming cost V 6 bases and J 2 bases; bases outside gene matches: 4. DNA for the CDR3: TGTGCCAGCAGAAAACAGGGGACCTACGAGCAGTACTTC. Residues: CASRKQGTYEQYF.

The chain combines TRBV30 with TRBJ2-2; D is unresolved. Germline V gives CDR1 GTSNPN, CDR2 SVGIG (reference sequence). Trimming removed 4 bases at V and 4 bases at J, with 10 bases between. The CDR3 consists of 13 residues. The DNA for the CDR3 is TGTGCCTGGAACCCGCCGGTCACCGGGGAGCTGTTTTTT. This gives the protein CAWNPPVTGELFF.

The rearrangement uses TRBV6-1 and TRBJ2-5; a possible D gene is TRBD1 (6 bases). CDR1 is MNHNS, CDR2 SASEGT, per germline. The CDR3 contains 14 residues. With 2 bases removed from V and 4 bases from J, the gap between germline ends came to 11 bases. The CDR3 bases are TGTGCCAGCAGTGAATCCCCAGGGGTAGAGACCCAGTACTTC. As protein: CASSESPGVETQYF.

The rearrangement uses TRBV20-1 and TRBJ2-3; 13 nucleotides match TRBD2. This CDR3 region has 15 residues. Germline V gene data show CDR1 as DFQATT and CDR2 as SNEGSKA (reference sequence). Trimming took 5 bases from V and 2 from J; bases not matched to a gene: 4. CDR3 in amino acids: CSAGGLAGVTDTQYF. The CDR3 region has the DNA TGCAGTGCTGGTGGACTAGCGGGAGTCACAGATACGCAGTATTTT.

The gene calls are TRBV28 and TRBJ1-1, with D perhaps matching TRBD1 (5 bases). V lost 3 bases, J lost 1 base, and 9 bases lay in between. Germline CDR1 is MDHEN and CDR2 is SYDVKM. The CDR3 extends over 14 amino acids. The CDR3 sequence: CASSLSGGNTEAFF. The CDR3 DNA sequence: TGTGCCAGCAGTTTGTCCGGGGGGAACACTGAAGCTTTCTTT.

This clone was counted once. This chain uses TRBV9 with TRBJ2-1; TRBD2 aligns across 7 bases. Germline assignment: CDR1 SGDLS and CDR2 YYNGEE. The CDR3 is made up of 15 amino acids. Trimming at V came to 5 bases and at J to 0 bases, leaving 5 bases not matched to a gene. CDR3 residues: CASSQLANSYNEQFF. The DNA of the CDR3 is TGTGCCAGCAGTCAACTAGCGAACTCCTACAATGAGCAGTTCTTC.

The rearrangement links TRBV6-5 to TRBJ2-2, with D perhaps TRBD2 (5 bases). The germline CDR1 and CDR2 sequences are MNHEY and SVGAGI. The germline V and J ends were trimmed by 2 bases and 1 base, with 11 bases remaining between them. The CDR3 loop spans 16 amino acids. The CDR3 region has the DNA TGTGCCAGCAGTTACGGTGACTACGGGAACACCGGGGAGCTGTTTTTT. This gives the protein CASSYGDYGNTGELFF.

The CDR3 nucleotides read TGTGCCAGCAGCTACGCGGGGGGTGAAGCTTTCTTT. It yields the protein CASSYAGGEAFF. The chain recombines TRBV5-6 with TRBJ1-1; possible D gene TRBD1, 5 bases. V shed 3 bases and J shed 7 bases, with 10 bases lying between them. Germline loops: CDR1 SGHDT, CDR2 YYEEEE. The CDR3 length is 12 residues.

The chain is built from TRBV5-8 and TRBJ2-1; 8 nucleotides line up with TRBD2. The CDR3 is 14 residues long. J lost 9 bases, V lost 1 base, and 6 bases had no gene match. Germline lookup yields CDR1 SGHTS and CDR2 YDEGEE. CDR3 in DNA: TGTGCCAGCAGCTTGTTGGCGGGGGGTGGTGAGCAGTTCTTC. This sequence encodes CASSLLAGGGEQFF.